This T cell receptor beta chain was retrieved from a study of cytomegalovirus exposure and HLA in healthy donors. Study background: Genotyping of under 500 donors showed that approximately 83% belonged to the Caucasian-associated ancestry cluster. Study outcomes and limitations: Reports credit the classifier with highly specific, highly sensitive diagnosis of cytomegalovirus status. The study flagged some 180 TCR beta chains as cytomegalovirus-associated.

Trimming removed 0 bases from V and 2 bases from J, with 8 bases in between. The germline gives CDR1 MGHRA, CDR2 YSYEKL. The CDR3 is made up of 15 amino acids. A remark on this clone: Its target is unknown.

Both 60 Vbeta primers and 13 Jbeta primers went into the PCR. The authors' processing: A follow-up analysis tallied tens of millions of unique TCR beta chains, roughly 11 million shared. This table comes from immunoSEQ multiplex PCR, and its TCRdb copy is limited to in-frame clones, with some not included. V, J and clone size are taken as reported in that table, and D and trimming were inferred from the DNA itself. The table shows 190,000 or so clones, with 75% to 85% occurring only once. Sequences were obtained from PBMCs. This sequence originates from a boy between 10 and 17 years old in good health and CMV-seronegative. The chain joins TRBV4-1 to TRBJ1-5; D is unresolved. The CDR3 DNA follows: TGCGCCAGCAGCCAAGAGGCGGTGGGCAATCAGCCCCAGCATTTT. It specifies CASSQEAVGNQPQHF.